The 9 T cell receptor beta chains below were found in one sample sequenced in a study of blood T cell repertoires in COVID-19. Sequencing was performed with immunoSEQ multiplex PCR; in TCRdb, only in-frame clones are kept and a portion is missing. The table has roughly 300,000 clones, 70% to 90% seen once. Sequencing used peripheral blood. The receptor set was obtained from a man between 18 and 35 years old who had recovered from COVID-19.

The rearrangement joins TRBV28 to TRBJ1-5; D gene ambiguous. CDR1 is MDHEN and CDR2 is SYDVKM in the germline V gene. Deletions cut 2 bases from V and 5 bases from J, with 10 bases between. The CDR3 contains 14 residues. Written as DNA, the CDR3 is TGTGCCAGCAGTTTACCAAGGCTAGATCAGCCCCAGCATTTT. It codes for CASSLPRLDQPQHF. Combining the CDR3 with reference TRBV28 and TRBJ1-5 gives the whole variable domain DVKVTQSSRYLVKRTGEKVFLECVQDMDHENMFWYRQDPGLGLRLIYFSYDVKMKEKGDIPEGYSVSREKKERFSLILESASTNQTSMYLCASSLPRLDQPQHFGDGTRLSIL.

This clone was observed once. The chain uses TRBV9 and TRBJ2-2; TRBD2 matches 9 bases. This CDR3 region has 16 residues. Per the germline V gene, CDR1 is SGDLS and CDR2 is YYNGEE. V lost 4 bases and J lost 5; bases outside the gene matches: 9. The CDR3 here is CASSFQAGGGTGELFF. CDR3 nucleotides: TGTGCCAGCAGCTTTCAAGCGGGGGGAGGTACCGGGGAGCTGTTTTTT.

J is TRBJ2-7 and V is TRBV12-3 or TRBV12-4; D unresolved. This CDR3 is 13 amino acids long. V was pared by 5 bases and J by 4 bases, with 12 bases between. The CDR3, as DNA: TGTGCCAGCAGTCTTCATACAGCTTACGAGCAGTACTTC. The encoded protein is CASSLHTAYEQYF.

V usage is TRBV20-1 and J usage is TRBJ1-2; 7 positions match TRBD1. The CDR3 has 14 amino acids. CDR1 DFQATT and CDR2 SNEGSKA come from the germline V gene (reference sequence). V shed 3 bases, J shed 3 bases, and the junction held 7 bases outside the gene matches. The CDR3 sequence: CSASSDRVDYGYTF. For the CDR3, the DNA is TGCAGTGCTAGTTCCGACAGGGTGGACTATGGCTACACCTTC.

This clone appeared a few times. J is TRBJ1-1 and V is TRBV7-9; D is unresolved. The CDR3 spans 12 residues. Germline CDR1 is SEHNR and CDR2 is FQNEAQ (reference sequence). V was cut by 4 bases and J by 3 bases, with 6 bases left in between. The CDR3 nucleotides are TGTGCCAGCAGCTCGTCTTACACTGAAGCTTTCTTT. This encodes CASSSSYTEAFF.

In its sample, this clone was seen once. The genes are TRBV12-5 and TRBJ2-3, with 9 positions matching TRBD1. V was clipped by 7 bases and J by 2 bases; unmatched bases: 16. In germline, CDR1 is LGHNT, CDR2 FRNRAP. This CDR3 comprises 18 residues. As DNA, the CDR3 is TGTGCTAGTGCCCTGGCACCCCGGGACAGGGATCCCACAGATACGCAGTATTTT. Protein sequence: CASALAPRDRDPTDTQYF.

This clone appeared a single time. This chain links TRBV4-3 with TRBJ1-4; 8 nucleotides match TRBD1. The trim removed 0 bases at V and 4 bases at J, leaving 13 bases unmatched. Per the germline V gene, CDR1 is LGHNA and CDR2 is YSLEER. This CDR3 comprises 19 residues. CDR3 amino acids: CASSQEMDAGQGDNEKLFF. CDR3 nucleotides: TGCGCCAGCAGCCAAGAAATGGATGCCGGACAGGGAGATAATGAAAAACTGTTTTTT.

The chain carries TRBV10-3 and TRBJ2-2; weak D call: TRBD2 (6 bases). Trimming removed 4 bases from V and 0 bases from J, with 15 bases in between. CDR1 ENHRY and CDR2 SYGVKD come from the germline V gene. The CDR3 extends over 17 amino acids. CDR3 in DNA: TGTGCCATCAGTGGGGGGGAGATACTCGCGAACACCGGGGAGCTGTTTTTT. Protein product: CAISGGEILANTGELFF.

The chain carries TRBV5-6 and TRBJ1-1; D is ambiguous. Per the germline V gene, CDR1 is SGHDT and CDR2 is YYEEEE. Deletions cut 0 bases from V and 7 bases from J, with 4 bases between. The CDR3 has 11 residues. The CDR3 DNA reads as TGTGCCAGCAGCTTGGACAGTGAAGCTTTCTTT. Translation gives CASSLDSEAFF. Variable domain in full (rest from reference TRBV5-6 and TRBJ1-1): DAGVTQSPTHLIKTRGQQVTLRCSPKSGHDTVSWYQQALGQGPQFIFQYYEEEERQRGNFPDRFSGHQFPNYSSELNVNALLLGDSALYLCASSLDSEAFFGQGTRLTVV.